What follows are 13 T cell receptor beta chains derived from one specimen sequenced in a study of human T cells and chemical hapten exposure. MiXCR was run by TCRdb on the 5' RACE reads, yielding one entry per CDR3 protein. The table lists 130,000 or so distinct CDR3 sequences, 3.5% to 5% of them singletons. The authors extracted total RNA from unfractionated whole blood. The receptors come from a female donor in good health.

This clonotype was counted many times. The V and J genes are TRBV27 and TRBJ2-1; tentative D call: TRBD1 (5 bases). Trimming pared 5 bases from V and 3 bases from J, leaving 14 bases between. CDR1 and CDR2 from the germline V gene are MNHEY and SMNVEV (reference sequence). This CDR3 has 15 residues. The CDR3 loop reads CASSTIGHLYNEQFF. The DNA for the CDR3 is TGTGCCAGCAGTACGATAGGACACCTCTACAATGAGCAGTTCTTC.

This clonotype was counted many times. V and J are TRBV3-1 and TRBJ2-1, with D possibly being TRBD2 (7 bases). Between the trimmed V and J ends, which lost 1 base and 2 bases, there was a span of 9 bases. CDR3 size: 15 residues. Germline CDR1 LGHDT, CDR2 YNNKEL (reference sequence). As DNA, the CDR3 is TGTGCCAGCAGCCAAGCGGGGGGCGCCTACAATGAGCAGTTCTTC. It codes for CASSQAGGAYNEQFF.

This clonotype was seen many times. The chain links TRBV7-8 to TRBJ2-2; D might be TRBD2 (6 bases). Germline lookup yields CDR1 SGHVS and CDR2 FQNEAQ. V was shortened by 1 base and J by 4 bases, with 10 bases between the two germline ends. This CDR3 contains 15 residues. CDR3 sequence (DNA): TGTGCCAGCAGCTTAGTGGGGGGACTCACCGGGGAGCTGTTTTTT. Translation gives CASSLVGGLTGELFF.

This clonotype was observed many times. The chain employs TRBV7-9 and TRBJ1-2, with D possibly being TRBD1 (6 bases). Trimming left V 3 bases short and J 0 bases short, with 11 bases between. Germline V gives CDR1 SEHNR, CDR2 FQNEAQ (reference sequence). The CDR3 spans 15 residues. CDR3 DNA sequence: TGTGCCAGCAGCTTCGGGGGCTCCTCTAACTATGGCTACACCTTC. It is translated as CASSFGGSSNYGYTF. Full variable domain (remainder filled in from reference TRBV7-9 and TRBJ1-2): DTGVSQNPRHKITKRGQNVTFRCDPISEHNRLYWYRQTLGQGPEFLTYFQNEAQLEKSRLLSDRFSAERPKGSFSTLEIQRTEQGDSAMYLCASSFGGSSNYGYTFGSGTRLTVV.

This clonotype came up many times. The chain carries TRBV28 and TRBJ1-2; 12 nucleotides align to TRBD1. The J segment lost 8 bases and the V segment lost 7 bases, leaving 17 bases of the junction unmatched. The CDR3 sequence is 17 residues long. Germline loops: CDR1 MDHEN, CDR2 SYDVKM. CDR3 sequence reads: CASTPTPAGTGGFGYTF. The CDR3, as DNA: TGTGCCAGCACACCGACACCCGCGGGGACAGGGGGCTTCGGCTACACCTTC.

This clonotype came up many times. The DNA for the CDR3 is TGTGCCAGCAGCCCCGGACACCGGGATGAGCAGTTCTTC. It codes for CASSPGHRDEQFF. The V and J genes are TRBV5-5 and TRBJ2-1; maybe TRBD1 (5 bases). The germline CDR1 and CDR2 sequences are SGHKS and YYEKEE (reference sequence). The ends were cut back, 4 bases at V and 8 bases at J, with 13 bases in the middle. The CDR3 is 13 amino acids.

In this sample, this clonotype turned up a few times. The rearrangement uses TRBV23-1 and TRBJ1-3; 9 positions match TRBD1. TRBV23-1 is known as an ORF, though its function is uncertain. J lost 1 base, V lost 0 bases, and 4 bases had no gene match. The CDR3 has 17 amino acids. The CDR3 DNA sequence: TGCGCCAGCAGTCAATCTGTGGACAGGGGTTCTGGAAACACCATATATTTT. Its protein is CASSQSVDRGSGNTIYF.

There are many counts of this clonotype. The genes are TRBV20-1 and TRBJ2-3; D remains unclear. Per the germline V gene, CDR1 is DFQATT and CDR2 is SNEGSKA (reference sequence). The CDR3 length is 14 residues. V dropped 6 bases and J dropped 1 base, with 14 bases sitting between them. CDR3 sequence reads: CSATGPGRTDTQYF. The CDR3 DNA sequence: TGCAGTGCCACCGGCCCCGGCCGCACAGATACGCAGTATTTT.

A few counts support this clonotype. This rearrangement joins TRBV27 to TRBJ1-2; TRBD1 aligns across 7 bases. Germline V gene lookup returns CDR1 MNHEY and CDR2 SMNVEV (reference sequence). CDR3 length: 14 residues. J lost 14 bases, V lost 3 bases, and 15 bases had no gene match. CDR3 coding DNA: TGTGCCAGCAGTTTTTCTGACAGGGACCGCTCTTTGACCTTC. It is translated as CASSFSDRDRSLTF.

This clonotype appeared many times. The rearrangement links TRBV10-3 to TRBJ1-1; D gene unclear. CDR3 length equals 15 residues. Germline V gives CDR1 ENHRY, CDR2 SYGVKD. The V gene lost 2 bases and the J gene lost 0 bases, with 10 bases spanning the gap. The CDR3 region is CAISEDPGLNTEAFF. The CDR3 DNA reads as TGTGCCATCAGTGAGGATCCCGGGCTGAACACTGAAGCTTTCTTT.

This clonotype was seen many times. The chain recombines TRBV6-2 or TRBV6-3 with TRBJ2-3, with a tentative D call TRBD2 (5 bases). The CDR3 length is 16 residues. Germline CDR1 and CDR2: MNHEY and SVGEGT. Trimming removed 5 bases from V and 6 bases from J, with 21 bases in between. CDR3 in amino acids: CASSPRGPLGMDTQYF. CDR3 bases: TGTGCCAGCAGTCCCCGAGGGCCTCTAGGGATGGATACGCAGTATTTT.

This clonotype was observed at least ten times. CDR3 residues: CASSQDQGSTDTQYF. The CDR3, as DNA: TGTGCCAGCAGCCAAGATCAGGGGAGCACAGATACGCAGTATTTT. V is TRBV11-3 and J is TRBJ2-3; TRBD1 is a possible D gene (6 bases). Germline V CDR1 and CDR2: SGHNT, YENEEA. The germline V and J ends were trimmed by 5 bases and 0 bases, with 12 bases remaining between them. The CDR3 is 15 residues long.

This clonotype was recorded many times. The rearrangement uses TRBV5-1 and TRBJ2-5; the match to TRBD1 covers 7 bases. Germline V gene sequence: CDR1 SGHRS, CDR2 YFSETQ. V shed 3 bases, J shed 4 bases, and the junction held 3 bases outside the gene matches. This CDR3 region has 13 residues. The CDR3 DNA is TGCGCCAGCAGCTCCGGGACAGCAGAGACCCAGTACTTC. It codes for CASSSGTAETQYF.